This TCR beta chain came from a study of blood T cells in healthy people across ages. Looking at the study overall: Every two T cells gave about one barcoded beta molecule via template switching.

General study results and limits: A greater number of naive CD4+ cells and higher diversity distinguished long-lived donors from aged donors. Observed TCR beta diversity per million T cells went down as age went up. This fall followed a roughly linear course with age.

Primed by a sample-barcoded 5' primer and a J-beta primer mix, a second PCR proceeded for about 6 to 12 cycles. TCRdb recomputed calls from the 5' RACE reads with MiXCR, one row per CDR3 protein. Of 1.5 million to 2 million distinct CDR3 sequences in the sample, 49% were seen once. CDR3 size: 15 residues. J lost 5 bases, V lost 3 bases, and 5 bases had no gene match. Germline-derived CDR1 and CDR2 are SEHNR and FQNEAQ (reference sequence). As to this clonotype: No antigen is known for it.

The sample taken for sequencing was blood. The clonotype was recovered from a woman aged 40 to 50 in good health. V usage is TRBV7-9 and J usage is TRBJ2-2; 8 bases align to TRBD1. This CDR3 is CASSFSRQGTGELFF. CDR3 DNA sequence: TGTGCCAGCAGCTTTTCGCGACAGGGGACCGGGGAGCTGTTTTTT.